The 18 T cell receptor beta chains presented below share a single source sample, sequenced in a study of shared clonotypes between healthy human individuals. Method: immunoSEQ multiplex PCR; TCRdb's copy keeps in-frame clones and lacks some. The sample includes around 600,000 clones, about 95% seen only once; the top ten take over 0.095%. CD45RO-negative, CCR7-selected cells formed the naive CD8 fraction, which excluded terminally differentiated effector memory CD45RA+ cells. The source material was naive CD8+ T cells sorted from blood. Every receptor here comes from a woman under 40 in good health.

The CDR3 protein is CASSLGAWNEQFF. CDR3 bases: TGTGCCAGCAGCTTAGGGGCGTGGAATGAGCAGTTCTTC. V and J are TRBV7-6 and TRBJ2-1; D not resolved. Trimming pared 1 base from V and 7 bases from J, leaving 8 bases between. The CDR3 is 13 residues long. Germline V gives CDR1 SGHVS, CDR2 FNYEAQ.

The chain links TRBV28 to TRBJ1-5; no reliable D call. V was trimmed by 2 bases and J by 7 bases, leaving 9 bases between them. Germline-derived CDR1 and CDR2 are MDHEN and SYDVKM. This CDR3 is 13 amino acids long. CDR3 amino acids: CASSLGGKQPQHF. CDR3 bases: TGTGCCAGCAGTTTAGGAGGGAAACAGCCCCAGCATTTT.

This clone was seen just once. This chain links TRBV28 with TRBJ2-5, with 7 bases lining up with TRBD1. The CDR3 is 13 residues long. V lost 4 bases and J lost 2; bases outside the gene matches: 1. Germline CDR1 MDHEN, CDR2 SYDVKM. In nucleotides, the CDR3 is TGTGCCAGCAGTTGGGACAGACAAGAGACCCAGTACTTC. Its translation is CASSWDRQETQYF.

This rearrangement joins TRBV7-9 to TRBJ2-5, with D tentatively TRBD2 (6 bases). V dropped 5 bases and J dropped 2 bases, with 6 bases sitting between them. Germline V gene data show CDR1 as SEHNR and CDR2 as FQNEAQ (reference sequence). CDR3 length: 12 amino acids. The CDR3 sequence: CASSGTQETQYF. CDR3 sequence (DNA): TGTGCCAGCAGCGGGACTCAAGAGACCCAGTACTTC.

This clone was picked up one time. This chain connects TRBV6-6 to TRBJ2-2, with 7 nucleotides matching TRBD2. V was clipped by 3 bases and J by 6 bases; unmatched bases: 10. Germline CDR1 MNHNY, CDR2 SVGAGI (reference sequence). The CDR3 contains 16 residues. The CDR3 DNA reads TGTGCCAGCAGTTATGGTGGGACTATCGACGCCGGGGAGCTGTTTTTT. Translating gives CASSYGGTIDAGELFF.

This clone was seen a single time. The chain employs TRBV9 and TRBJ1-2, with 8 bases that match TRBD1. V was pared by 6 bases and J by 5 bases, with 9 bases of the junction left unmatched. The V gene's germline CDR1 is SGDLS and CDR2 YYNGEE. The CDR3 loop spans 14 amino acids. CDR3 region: CASTADRDLYGYTF. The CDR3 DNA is TGTGCCAGCACCGCGGACAGGGACCTTTATGGCTACACCTTC. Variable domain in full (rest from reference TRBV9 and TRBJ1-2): DSGVTQTPKHLITATGQRVTLRCSPRSGDLSVYWYQQSLDQGLQFLIQYYNGEERAKGNILERFSAQQFPDLHSELNLSSLELGDSALYFCASTADRDLYGYTFGSGTRLTVV.

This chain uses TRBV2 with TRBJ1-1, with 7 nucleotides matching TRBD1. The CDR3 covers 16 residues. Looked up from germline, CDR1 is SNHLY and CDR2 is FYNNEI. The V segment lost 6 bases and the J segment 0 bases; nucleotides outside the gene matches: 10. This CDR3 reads CASRGDRDHLNTEAFF. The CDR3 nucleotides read TGTGCCAGCAGAGGTGACAGGGACCATTTGAACACTGAAGCTTTCTTT.

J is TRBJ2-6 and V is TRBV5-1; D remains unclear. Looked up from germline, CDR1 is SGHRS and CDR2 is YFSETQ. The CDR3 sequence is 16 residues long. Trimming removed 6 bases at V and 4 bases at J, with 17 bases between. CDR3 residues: CASKVGRASGANVLTF. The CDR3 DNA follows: TGCGCCAGCAAGGTAGGGCGCGCCAGCGGGGCCAACGTCCTGACTTTC.

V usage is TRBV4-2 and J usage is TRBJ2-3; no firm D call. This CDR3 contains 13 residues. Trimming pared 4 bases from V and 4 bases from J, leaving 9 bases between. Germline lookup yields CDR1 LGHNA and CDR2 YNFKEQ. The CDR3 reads CASSRRLSDTQYF. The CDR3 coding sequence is TGTGCCAGCAGCCGACGTCTTTCAGATACGCAGTATTTT.

The CDR3 nucleotides are TGTGCCAGCAGCCCCAAGCGGGAGCGGTACAATGAGCAGTTCTTC. Protein sequence: CASSPKRERYNEQFF. The chain joins TRBV7-7 to TRBJ2-1, with TRBD2 matching 8 bases. The germline V gene has CDR1 SSHAT and CDR2 FNYEAQ (reference sequence). CDR3 length: 15 residues. Losses at the gene ends were 5 bases for V and 4 bases for J; bases not matched to a gene: 7.

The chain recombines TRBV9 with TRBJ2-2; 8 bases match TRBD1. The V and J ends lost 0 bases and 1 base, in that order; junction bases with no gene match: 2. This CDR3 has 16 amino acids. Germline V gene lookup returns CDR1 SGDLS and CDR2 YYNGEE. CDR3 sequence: CASSVADRGNTGELFF. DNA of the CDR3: TGTGCCAGCAGCGTAGCTGACAGGGGGAACACCGGGGAGCTGTTTTTT. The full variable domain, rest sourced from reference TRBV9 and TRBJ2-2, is DSGVTQTPKHLITATGQRVTLRCSPRSGDLSVYWYQQSLDQGLQFLIQYYNGEERAKGNILERFSAQQFPDLHSELNLSSLELGDSALYFCASSVADRGNTGELFFGEGSRLTVL.

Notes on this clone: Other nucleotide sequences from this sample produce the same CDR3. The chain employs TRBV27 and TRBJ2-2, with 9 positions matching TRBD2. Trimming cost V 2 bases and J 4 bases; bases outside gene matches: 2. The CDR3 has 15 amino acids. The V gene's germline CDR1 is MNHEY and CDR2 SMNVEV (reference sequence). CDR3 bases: TGTGCCAGCAGTTTAGCGGGAGGGGGCACCGGGGAGCTGTTTTTT. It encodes CASSLAGGGTGELFF.

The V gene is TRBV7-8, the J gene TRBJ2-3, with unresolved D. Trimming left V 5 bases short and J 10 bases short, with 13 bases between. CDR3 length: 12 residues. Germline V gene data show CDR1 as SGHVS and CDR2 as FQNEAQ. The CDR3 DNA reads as TGTGCCAGCAGCCCGGGCCCTGGGGCGCAGTATTTT. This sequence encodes CASSPGPGAQYF.

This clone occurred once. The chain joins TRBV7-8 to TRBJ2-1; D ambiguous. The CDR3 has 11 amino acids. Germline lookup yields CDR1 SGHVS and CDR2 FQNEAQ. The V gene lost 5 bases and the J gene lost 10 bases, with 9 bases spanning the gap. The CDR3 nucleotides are TGTGCCAGCAGCCCCCCGGAGGAGCAGTTCTTC. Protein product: CASSPPEEQFF. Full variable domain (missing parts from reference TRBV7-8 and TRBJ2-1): GAGVSQSPRYKVAKRGQDVALRCDPISGHVSLFWYQQALGQGPEFLTYFQNEAQLDKSGLPSDRFFAERPEGSVSTLKIQRTQQEDSAVYLCASSPPEEQFFGPGTRLTVL.

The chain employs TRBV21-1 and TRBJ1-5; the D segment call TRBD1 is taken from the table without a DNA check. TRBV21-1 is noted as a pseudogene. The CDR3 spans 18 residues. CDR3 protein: CASSKYRTGGNCNQPQHF. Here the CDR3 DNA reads TGTGCCAGCAGCAAGTACAGGACAGGGGGTAATTGCAATCAGCCCCAGCATTTT.

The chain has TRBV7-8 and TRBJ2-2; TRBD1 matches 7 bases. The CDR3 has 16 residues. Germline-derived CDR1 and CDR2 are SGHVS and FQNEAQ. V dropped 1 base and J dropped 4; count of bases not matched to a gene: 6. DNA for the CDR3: TGTGCCAGCAGCTTAGGAGGGGGCGCGGGCACCGGGGAGCTGTTTTTT. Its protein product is CASSLGGGAGTGELFF.

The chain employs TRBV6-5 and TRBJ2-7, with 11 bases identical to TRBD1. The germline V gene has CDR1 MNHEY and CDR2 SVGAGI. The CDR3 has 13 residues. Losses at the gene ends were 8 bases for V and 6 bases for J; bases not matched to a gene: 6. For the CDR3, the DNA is TGTGCCAGCTCCCAAGGACAGGGGGCCGAGCAGTACTTC. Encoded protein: CASSQGQGAEQYF.

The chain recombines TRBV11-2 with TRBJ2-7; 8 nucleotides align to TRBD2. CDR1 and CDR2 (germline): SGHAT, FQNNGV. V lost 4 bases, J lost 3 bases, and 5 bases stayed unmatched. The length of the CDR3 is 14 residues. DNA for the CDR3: TGTGCCAGCAGCTCACCGGGACTAGTCTACGAGCAGTACTTC. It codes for CASSSPGLVYEQYF.